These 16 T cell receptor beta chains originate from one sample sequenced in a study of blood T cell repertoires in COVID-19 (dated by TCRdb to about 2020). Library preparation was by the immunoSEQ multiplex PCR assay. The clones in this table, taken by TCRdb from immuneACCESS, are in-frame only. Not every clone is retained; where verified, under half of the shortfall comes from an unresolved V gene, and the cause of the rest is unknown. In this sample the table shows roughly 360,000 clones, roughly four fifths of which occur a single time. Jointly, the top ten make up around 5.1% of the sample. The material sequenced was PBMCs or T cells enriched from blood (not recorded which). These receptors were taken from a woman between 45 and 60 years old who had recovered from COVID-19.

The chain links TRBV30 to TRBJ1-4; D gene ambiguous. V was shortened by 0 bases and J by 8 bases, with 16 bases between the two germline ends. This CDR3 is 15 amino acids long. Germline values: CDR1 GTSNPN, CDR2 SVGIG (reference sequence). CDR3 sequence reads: CAWSVPGRMEEKLFF. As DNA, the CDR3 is TGTGCCTGGAGTGTACCTGGCAGAATGGAGGAAAAACTGTTTTTT.

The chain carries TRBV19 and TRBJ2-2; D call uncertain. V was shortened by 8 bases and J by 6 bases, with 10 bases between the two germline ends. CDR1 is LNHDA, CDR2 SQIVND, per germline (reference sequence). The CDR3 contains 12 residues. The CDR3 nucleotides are TGTGCCAGTTCTGAAGAGGCCGGGGAGCTGTTTTTT. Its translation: CASSEEAGELFF.

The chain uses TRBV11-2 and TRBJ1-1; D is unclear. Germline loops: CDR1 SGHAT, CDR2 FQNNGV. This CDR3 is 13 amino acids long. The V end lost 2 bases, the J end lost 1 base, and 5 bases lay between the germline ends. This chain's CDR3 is CASSLTENTEAFF. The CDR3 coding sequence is TGTGCCAGCAGCTTAACAGAGAACACTGAAGCTTTCTTT.

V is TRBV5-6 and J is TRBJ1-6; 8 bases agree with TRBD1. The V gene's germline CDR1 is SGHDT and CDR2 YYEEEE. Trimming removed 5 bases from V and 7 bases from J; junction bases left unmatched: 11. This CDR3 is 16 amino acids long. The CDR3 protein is CASRLRTGLNNSPLHF. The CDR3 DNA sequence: TGTGCCAGCAGACTGAGGACAGGGCTTAACAATTCACCCCTCCACTTT.

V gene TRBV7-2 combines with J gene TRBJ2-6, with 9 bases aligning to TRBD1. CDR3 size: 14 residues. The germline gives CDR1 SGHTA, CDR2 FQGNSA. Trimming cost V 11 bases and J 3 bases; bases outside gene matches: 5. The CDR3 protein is CAGTGGFGANVLTF. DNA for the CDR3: TGTGCCGGCACAGGGGGCTTTGGGGCCAACGTCCTGACTTTC.

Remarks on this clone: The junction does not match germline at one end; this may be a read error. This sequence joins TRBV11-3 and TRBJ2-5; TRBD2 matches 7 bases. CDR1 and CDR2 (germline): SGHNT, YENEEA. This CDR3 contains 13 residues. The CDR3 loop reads CASSLGGAGTPHF. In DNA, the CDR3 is TGTGCCAGCAGCTTAGGCGGAGCGGGAACCCCCCACTTC.

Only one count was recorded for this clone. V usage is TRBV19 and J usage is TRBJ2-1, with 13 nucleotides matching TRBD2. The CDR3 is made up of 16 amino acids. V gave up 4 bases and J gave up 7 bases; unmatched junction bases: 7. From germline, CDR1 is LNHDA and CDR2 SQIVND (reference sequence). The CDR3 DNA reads TGTGCCAGTAGTAATGTCTGGACTAGCGGGGGAAATGAGCAGTTCTTC. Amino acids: CASSNVWTSGGNEQFF.

The CDR3 protein is CASSPEELGNTGELFF. The CDR3, as DNA: TGTGCCAGCAGCCCCGAGGAATTGGGGAACACCGGGGAGCTGTTTTTT. This sequence joins TRBV7-8 and TRBJ2-2; unclear D gene. Germline-derived CDR1 and CDR2 are SGHVS and FQNEAQ. The length of the CDR3 is 16 residues. V was cut by 5 bases and J by 1 base, with 14 bases left in between.

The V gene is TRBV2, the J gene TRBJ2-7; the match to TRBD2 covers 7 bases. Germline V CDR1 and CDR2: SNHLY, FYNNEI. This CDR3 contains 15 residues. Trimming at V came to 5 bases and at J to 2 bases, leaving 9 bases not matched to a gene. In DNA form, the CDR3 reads TGTGCCAGCAGTCTAGGGACGGGAGGAACCTACGAGCAGTACTTC. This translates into CASSLGTGGTYEQYF.

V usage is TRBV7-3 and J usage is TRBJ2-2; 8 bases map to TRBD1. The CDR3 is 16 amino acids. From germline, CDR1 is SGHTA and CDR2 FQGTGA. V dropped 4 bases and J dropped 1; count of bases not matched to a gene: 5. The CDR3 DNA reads TGTGCCAGCAGCTCAAAAGGGACAGGGAACACCGGGGAGCTGTTTTTT. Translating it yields CASSSKGTGNTGELFF.

The CDR3 sequence: CASSYSGGAAGYTF. CDR3 bases: TGTGCCAGCAGTTACTCCGGGGGAGCGGCTGGCTACACCTTC. This chain joins TRBV6-2 or TRBV6-3 and TRBJ1-2; tentative D call: TRBD1 (5 bases). Between the trimmed V and J ends, which lost 0 bases and 7 bases, there was a span of 12 bases. Germline CDR1 MNHEY, CDR2 SVGEGT. CDR3 length equals 14 residues.

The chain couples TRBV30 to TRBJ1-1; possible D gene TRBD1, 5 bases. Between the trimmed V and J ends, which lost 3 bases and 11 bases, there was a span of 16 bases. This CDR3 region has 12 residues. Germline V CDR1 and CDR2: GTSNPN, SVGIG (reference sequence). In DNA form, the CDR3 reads TGTGCCTGGAGCACACAGATGCGGGGGGCTTTCTTT. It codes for CAWSTQMRGAFF.

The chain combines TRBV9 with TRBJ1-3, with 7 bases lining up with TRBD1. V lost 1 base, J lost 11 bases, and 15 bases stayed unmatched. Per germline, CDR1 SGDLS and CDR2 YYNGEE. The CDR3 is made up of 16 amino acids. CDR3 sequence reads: CASSVRAGQAGLPIYF. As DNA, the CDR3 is TGTGCCAGCAGCGTACGCGCCGGACAGGCCGGTCTCCCCATATATTTT. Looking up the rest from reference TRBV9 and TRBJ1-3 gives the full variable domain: DSGVTQTPKHLITATGQRVTLRCSPRSGDLSVYWYQQSLDQGLQFLIQYYNGEERAKGNILERFSAQQFPDLHSELNLSSLELGDSALYFCASSVRAGQAGLPIYFGEGSWLTVV.

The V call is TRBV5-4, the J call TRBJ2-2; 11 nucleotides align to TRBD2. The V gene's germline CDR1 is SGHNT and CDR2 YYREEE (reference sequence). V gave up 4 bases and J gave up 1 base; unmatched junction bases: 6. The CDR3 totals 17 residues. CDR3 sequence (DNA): TGTGCCAGCAGCACCGGGACTAGCGGACTGAACACCGGGGAGCTGTTTTTT. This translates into CASSTGTSGLNTGELFF.

CDR3 sequence (DNA): TGTGCCAGCAGCTGGACTTGGGGGCACACAGATACGCAGTATTTT. Protein product: CASSWTWGHTDTQYF. V and J are TRBV7-2 and TRBJ2-3, with a tentative D call TRBD1 (6 bases). The CDR3 is 15 amino acids. Germline V gene data show CDR1 as SGHTA and CDR2 as FQGNSA. V was clipped by 4 bases and J by 2 bases, with 13 bases between them.

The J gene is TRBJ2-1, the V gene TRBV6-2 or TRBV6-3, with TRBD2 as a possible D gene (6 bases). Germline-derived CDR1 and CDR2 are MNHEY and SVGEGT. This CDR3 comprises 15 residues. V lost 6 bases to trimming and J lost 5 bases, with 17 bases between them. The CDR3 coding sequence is TGTGCCAGCAGCGAGGAGACTAGAGGTAACAATGAGCAGTTCTTC. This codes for CASSEETRGNNEQFF.